The clone carrying this TCR beta chain came up a few times. Its antigen is as yet unknown. Libraries used about 18,000 to 1,100,000 sorted naive CD8 T cells and 10%, 30% or 50% RNA input. Isolation of naive CD8 T cells was achieved by sorting on a CD8+CD4-CCR7+CD45RA+ phenotype. This CDR3 is built from 14 residues. Trimming removed 0 bases from V and 7 bases from J; junction bases left unmatched: 3. Germline CDR1 reads LGHNA; CDR2 reads YNFKEQ. This entry belongs to a study of molecular identifiers for immune sequencing clone quantification. Study-wide points: Investigators reportedly could detect spiked Jurkat TCR RNA from one cell among about a million naive cells.

Previously published methods and listed TCR primers were used for the bulk TCR libraries. TCRdb re-derived calls from the PCR reads in MiXCR, one entry per CDR3 protein. The sample yields 460,000 or so distinct CDR3 sequences, 20% to 25% seen once. Sequenced sample: naive CD8+ T cells from blood, with Jurkat cell RNA spiked in. Subset of the sample: FACS-sorted CD8+CD4-CCR7+CD45RA+ naive T cells. The chain employs TRBV4-2 and TRBJ2-1, with TRBD1 identical over 7 bases. The TCR was taken from a human donor in good health. Some libraries in this study had Jurkat cell RNA spiked in. CDR3 amino acids: CASSQERGQNEQFF. Here the CDR3 DNA reads TGTGCCAGCAGCCAAGAGAGGGGGCAAAATGAGCAGTTCTTC.